A single sample is the source of the 6 T cell receptor beta chains below, sequenced in a study of molecular identifiers for immune sequencing clone quantification. TCRdb recomputed calls from the PCR reads with MiXCR, one row per CDR3 protein. The sample lists hundreds of thousands of distinct CDR3 sequences; about 25% were seen once. The specimen sequenced was naive CD8+ T cells from blood, with Jurkat cell RNA spiked in. Subset reported: FACS-sorted CD8+CD4-CCR7+CD45RA+ naive T cells. The origin of the receptors is a human donor in good health. Some libraries in this study had Jurkat cell RNA spiked in.

This sequence joins TRBV27 and TRBJ2-7; weak D call: TRBD2 (6 bases). Germline lookup yields CDR1 MNHEY and CDR2 SMNVEV (reference sequence). V shed 3 bases and J shed 6 bases, with 12 bases lying between them. This CDR3 is 13 amino acids long. The CDR3 loop reads CASSLTRWGEQYF. For the CDR3, the DNA is TGTGCCAGCAGTTTGACTAGGTGGGGCGAGCAGTACTTC.

This clonotype was seen only a few times. The V and J genes are TRBV7-3 and TRBJ2-3; no clear D. This CDR3 spans 15 amino acids. V lost 5 bases, J lost 0 bases, and 12 bases lay in between. Germline CDR1 is SGHTA and CDR2 is FQGTGA. The CDR3 sequence is CASSAGMASTDTQYF. The CDR3 DNA reads as TGTGCCAGCAGCGCTGGGATGGCCAGCACAGATACGCAGTATTTT. The variable domain in full, with the rest retrieved from reference TRBV7-3 and TRBJ2-3, is GAGVSQTPSNKVTEKGKYVELRCDPISGHTALYWYRQSLGQGPEFLIYFQGTGAADDSGLPNDRFFAVRPEGSVSTLKIQRTERGDSAVYLCASSAGMASTDTQYFGPGTRLTVL.

In the case of this clonotype: The junction does not match germline at one end; this may be a read error. The CDR3 is CASPPPSEETQYF. CDR3 nucleotide sequence: TGTGCCAGCCCACCACCGTCTGAAGAGACCCAGTACTTC. J is TRBJ2-5 and V is TRBV18, with no clear D. The CDR3 contains 13 residues. Germline V gives CDR1 KGHSH, CDR2 LQKENI.

To note about this clonotype: This may stem from a read error, because a much larger clone lies one nucleotide away. The chain couples TRBV7-2 to TRBJ2-1; D gene uncertain. CDR1 is SGHTA and CDR2 is FQGNSA in the germline V gene. This CDR3 has 13 residues. The CDR3 loop is CASSLGLYNGQFF. CDR3 nucleotides: TGTGCCAGCAGCTTAGGACTGTACAATGGGCAGTTCTTC. Supplemented by reference TRBV7-2 and TRBJ2-1, the full variable domain reads GAGVSQSPSNKVTEKGKDVELRCDPISGHTALYWYRQSLGQGLEFLIYFQGNSAPDKSGLPSDRFSAERTGGSVSTLTIQRTQQEDSAVYLCASSLGLYNGQFFGPGTRLTVL.

The chain uses TRBV4-3 and TRBJ1-4; D remains ambiguous. Germline V gene lookup returns CDR1 LGHNA and CDR2 YSLEER. The CDR3 extends over 13 amino acids. The V end lost 4 bases, the J end lost 7 bases, and 10 bases lay between the germline ends. The CDR3 sequence is CASSPPFGEKLFF. As DNA, the CDR3 is TGCGCCAGCAGCCCCCCGTTTGGTGAAAAACTGTTTTTT.

This chain connects TRBV12-3 or TRBV12-4 to TRBJ1-4; no firm D call. There are 15 residues in the CDR3. Deletions cut 4 bases from V and 5 bases from J, with 14 bases between. The CDR3 protein is CASSYGMAGNEKLFF. In DNA form, the CDR3 reads TGTGCCAGCAGTTACGGGATGGCCGGGAATGAAAAACTGTTTTTT.